This entry lists 20 T cell receptor beta chains sequenced from one sample in a study of T-cell memory formation after mild COVID-19. TCRdb ran MiXCR on the 5' RACE reads and lists one entry per CDR3 protein. The profile shows approximately 270,000 distinct CDR3 sequences, around 15% of them singletons. The sample consisted of PBMCs or a T cell subset sorted from them (not recorded which). These receptors were taken from a man in his late teens or twenties who had mild COVID-19 (a few samples of this study predate the infection). Cell type and time point are not known.

The chain links TRBV6-5 to TRBJ1-2, with no clear D. The CDR3 is 13 residues long. V lost 2 bases and J 3 bases, leaving 7 bases between the germline ends. The germline V gene has CDR1 MNHEY and CDR2 SVGAGI. The CDR3 here is CASSYSGHYGYTF. CDR3 in DNA: TGTGCCAGCAGTTACAGCGGACACTATGGCTACACCTTC.

This chain connects TRBV4-1 to TRBJ2-1; TRBD2 might be the D (5 bases). This CDR3 comprises 15 residues. Germline CDR1 MGHRA, CDR2 YSYEKL. The V gene lost 6 bases and the J gene lost 0 bases, with 12 bases spanning the gap. The CDR3 reads CASSFWAGSYNEQFF. CDR3 DNA: TGCGCCAGCAGTTTTTGGGCGGGCTCCTACAATGAGCAGTTCTTC.

The CDR3 DNA follows: TGTGCCACCAGTGGGGATACAGATACGCAGTATTTT. Encoded protein: CATSGDTDTQYF. The chain links TRBV24-1 to TRBJ2-3; D is ambiguous. The CDR3 extends over 12 amino acids. V lost 5 bases, J lost 3 bases, and 5 bases lay in between. Germline V CDR1 and CDR2: KGHDR, SFDVKD.

The chain uses TRBV3-1 and TRBJ2-5; 8 bases align to TRBD1. CDR1 and CDR2 (germline): LGHDT, YNNKEL (reference sequence). The CDR3 contains 16 residues. V gave up 0 bases and J gave up 5 bases; unmatched junction bases: 8. The CDR3 DNA is TGTGCCAGCAGCCAAGATAAGGGACAGGTTCGCGAGACCCAGTACTTC. Protein sequence: CASSQDKGQVRETQYF.

This clonotype was recorded a few times. The chain combines TRBV5-8 with TRBJ2-1; 7 bases match TRBD1. This CDR3 comprises 14 residues. The germline V gene encodes CDR1 SGHTS and CDR2 YDEGEE. The J segment lost 10 bases and the V segment lost 2 bases, leaving 9 bases of the junction unmatched. This CDR3 reads CASSLGDMGQEQFF. CDR3 nucleotide sequence: TGTGCCAGCAGCTTAGGTGATATGGGACAGGAGCAGTTCTTC. Full variable domain (rest looked up from reference TRBV5-8 and TRBJ2-1): EAGVTQSPTHLIKTRGQQATLRCSPISGHTSVYWYQQALGLGLQFLLWYDEGEERNRGNFPPRFSGRQFPNYSSELNVNALELEDSALYLCASSLGDMGQEQFFGPGTRLTVL.

The chain has TRBV28 and TRBJ1-2; D gene unclear. The CDR3 is 16 amino acids. Germline loops: CDR1 MDHEN, CDR2 SYDVKM. Trimming removed 8 bases at V and 4 bases at J, with 23 bases between. CDR3 protein: CASRMRAGRGSYGYTF. CDR3 DNA sequence: TGTGCCAGCCGTATGCGGGCAGGACGGGGAAGCTATGGCTACACCTTC.

The chain couples TRBV7-9 to TRBJ1-1; D not resolved. The CDR3 extends over 14 amino acids. CDR1 is SEHNR and CDR2 is FQNEAQ in the germline V gene (reference sequence). Trimming stripped 1 base from V and 4 bases from J, with 10 bases between. Written as DNA, the CDR3 is TGTGCCAGCAGCTTAGTAGTCGAGGGCACTGAAGCTTTCTTT. Amino acids: CASSLVVEGTEAFF.

Only a few counts were recorded for this clonotype. CDR3: CASSQFSGVDQPQHF. The CDR3 region has the DNA TGTGCCAGCAGCCAGTTCTCAGGGGTCGATCAGCCCCAGCATTTT. This rearrangement joins TRBV3-1 to TRBJ1-5; possibly TRBD1 for D (6 bases). V was clipped by 3 bases and J by 5 bases, with 14 bases between them. The germline CDR1 and CDR2 sequences are LGHDT and YNNKEL (reference sequence). This CDR3 region has 15 residues.

The chain employs TRBV28 and TRBJ2-7, with D perhaps assigned TRBD1 or TRBD2 (5 bases each). The CDR3 has 14 residues. Per the germline V gene, CDR1 is MDHEN and CDR2 is SYDVKM. V lost 3 bases and J lost 3, with 12 bases in between. The CDR3 coding sequence is TGTGCCAGCAGTTTTGGGAGAGGGGACTACGAGCAGTACGTC. This translates into CASSFGRGDYEQYV.

The gene calls are TRBV7-2 and TRBJ2-7; D remains unclear. The ends were cut back, 1 base at V and 2 bases at J, with 9 bases in the middle. CDR3 length: 14 amino acids. The germline V gene encodes CDR1 SGHTA and CDR2 FQGNSA. The CDR3 region is CASSLVSGTYEQYF. The CDR3 DNA sequence: TGTGCCAGCAGCTTAGTTTCAGGAACCTACGAGCAGTACTTC.

The sample holds a few counts of this clonotype. The chain recombines TRBV7-2 with TRBJ2-3, with 8 bases fitting TRBD2. The junction had 4 bases not matched to a gene; V was cut back by 4 bases and J by 1 base. Germline-derived CDR1 and CDR2 are SGHTA and FQGNSA. The CDR3 is 15 residues long. The CDR3 protein is CASSSYSGGTDTQYF. CDR3 bases: TGTGCCAGCAGCTCCTATAGCGGGGGCACAGATACGCAGTATTTT.

This chain uses TRBV3-1 with TRBJ1-5; TRBD1 matches at 9 bases. Germline CDR1 is LGHDT and CDR2 is YNNKEL (reference sequence). The CDR3 is 16 amino acids. Trimming cost V 2 bases and J 7 bases; bases outside gene matches: 9. The CDR3 spells CASSQTGTGIRQPQHF. For the CDR3, the DNA is TGTGCCAGCAGCCAAACCGGGACAGGGATTCGGCAGCCCCAGCATTTT.

This sequence joins TRBV6-5 and TRBJ1-6; TRBD1 might be the D (6 bases). Germline CDR1 reads MNHEY; CDR2 reads SVGAGI. The CDR3 runs to 15 residues. V lost 4 bases to trimming and J lost 12 bases, with 19 bases between them. CDR3 loop: CASSFRTATGGPLHF. Written as DNA, the CDR3 is TGTGCCAGCAGTTTTCGGACAGCGACTGGTGGACCCCTCCACTTT.

This clonotype was seen a handful of times. The chain joins TRBV4-2 to TRBJ2-2; the match to TRBD1 covers 8 bases. The germline V gene has CDR1 LGHNA and CDR2 YNFKEQ. V shed 4 bases and J 0 bases; nucleotides not matched to a gene: 4. The CDR3 totals 16 residues. CDR3 sequence (DNA): TGTGCCAGCAGCCCAGGGACAGGTCCGAACACCGGGGAGCTGTTTTTT. Its translation: CASSPGTGPNTGELFF.

This clonotype has only one observation. The chain joins TRBV7-9 to TRBJ2-1; TRBD2 matches at 14 bases. The CDR3 sequence is 18 residues long. Trimming removed 4 bases from V and 0 bases from J; junction bases left unmatched: 5. In germline, CDR1 is SEHNR, CDR2 FQNEAQ (reference sequence). The DNA for the CDR3 is TGTGCCAGCAGCTCGGGACTAGCGGGGGAACTCTCCTACAATGAGCAGTTCTTC. Translated: CASSSGLAGELSYNEQFF.

The rearrangement joins TRBV4-1 to TRBJ1-1; D gene uncertain. V was cut by 0 bases and J by 4 bases, with 9 bases left in between. Germline values: CDR1 MGHRA, CDR2 YSYEKL. The CDR3 length is 14 residues. CDR3 nucleotides: TGCGCCAGCAGCCAAGAAGGCCGGGGCACTGAAGCTTTCTTT. Amino acid sequence: CASSQEGRGTEAFF.

This clonotype was observed a few times. The CDR3 coding sequence is TGTGCCAGCAGCCAAGATCCCTCCGTCGGGGGGGCCTCAGATACGCAGTATTTT. It translates to CASSQDPSVGGASDTQYF. The J gene is TRBJ2-3, the V gene TRBV4-2; the match to TRBD2 covers 8 bases. The CDR3 length is 18 residues. Losses at the gene ends were 0 bases for V and 4 bases for J; bases not matched to a gene: 12. Germline values: CDR1 LGHNA, CDR2 YNFKEQ.

This clonotype was counted a few times. V gene TRBV29-1 combines with J gene TRBJ2-3; D gene ambiguous. V shed 5 bases and J shed 6 bases, with 6 bases lying between them. CDR3 length equals 10 residues. CDR1 is SQVTM and CDR2 is ANQGSEA in the germline V gene. The CDR3 DNA follows: TGCAGCGTTAGGTATGATACGCAGTATTTT. Amino acid sequence: CSVRYDTQYF.

The chain carries TRBV29-1 and TRBJ2-1; 7 bases line up with TRBD1. Germline CDR1 is SQVTM and CDR2 is ANQGSEA. The CDR3 totals 14 residues. The CDR3 bases are TGCAGTCTAATAGGGACAGACTCCTACAATGAGCAGTTCTTC. It codes for CSLIGTDSYNEQFF.

The V gene is TRBV9, the J gene TRBJ1-1; D ambiguous. Germline lookup yields CDR1 SGDLS and CDR2 YYNGEE. The V end lost 0 bases, the J end lost 0 bases, and 12 bases lay between the germline ends. This CDR3 has 16 residues. The CDR3, as DNA: TGTGCCAGCAGCGTAGTAGTAGGACTTATGAACACTGAAGCTTTCTTT. Encoded protein: CASSVVVGLMNTEAFF.